This T cell receptor (beta chain) was retrieved from a study of shared clonotypes between healthy human individuals. Several immunoSEQ plates held equal portions of the genomic DNA taken from each subset. Here immunoSEQ multiplex PCR was the method, and the copy in TCRdb shows in-frame clones only, minus some. Found here are about 460,000 clones, approximately 77% of them singletons; the top ten hold 9.5% to 15%. The CDR3 contains 11 residues. Germline V gene lookup returns CDR1 MDHEN and CDR2 SYDVKM. V shed 5 bases and J shed 4 bases, with 6 bases lying between them. The TCR comes from a middle-aged woman in good health. Some clones in this sample may be carry-over from other donors' samples. The V call is TRBV28, the J call TRBJ2-7, with no clear D. The material sequenced was PBMCs. CDR3 residues: CASSPTYEQYF. CDR3 DNA: TGTGCCAGCAGTCCCACATACGAGCAGTACTTC.